This TCR beta chain emerged from a study of cytomegalovirus exposure and HLA in healthy donors (dated by TCRdb to about 2017). Some background on the complete study: An earlier analysis of approximately 640 of the donors reported approximately 270 Gb of sequence data and more than 90 million unique TCR beta sequences from about 200 million T cells. An early release covering roughly 600 HLA-typed donors comprised approximately 290 gigabases of sequencing data and tens of millions of unique TCR sequences. Of the roughly 400 genotyped donors, over 70% fell in the genetic ancestry cluster associated with self-reported Caucasian donors. The study aimed to test whether signatures of past pathogen exposure could be identified by cataloging public T cell receptors. The study profiled the T cell repertoires of hundreds of subjects by immunosequencing and related them to cytomegalovirus serostatus. Along with the roughly 700-subject first cohort, a separate validation cohort of over a hundred different subjects was used. The study combined high-throughput TCR immunosequencing, statistical association of individual TCRs with disease status, and machine learning to predict cytomegalovirus infection status. A later analysis re-analyzed previously published TCR beta repertoires from about 600 donors and added high-resolution HLA genotyping to study TCR occurrence patterns. Rather than using new phenotypic data, the later analysis identified candidate immune exposures from TCR beta sequences and from how often those sequences occurred across donors. An earlier analysis of fewer than 700 of the donors applied high-throughput TCR beta sequencing to assess whether each TCR beta V gene segment acted as functional or pseudogenic. Alongside the repertoire data, information on donor age, sex, ethnicity and CMV serostatus was compiled. A later genetic analysis used genome-wide SNP genotypes for about three fifths of the 666 donors, treating that subset as a discovery cohort. Every repertoire in the discovery cohort had been generated on one and the same sequencing platform. HLA typing included class I and class II loci at four-digit resolution. Typing coverage differed by locus: A, B, C, DRB1 and DQB1 were typed in about 629-640 donors, DQA1 in roughly 500, DPA1 in roughly 590, and DPB1 in just under 480. Roughly five DR-DQ haplotypes were treated as single units for association and clustering because of strong linkage in the cohort. On average, roughly 240,000 unique TCR beta nucleotide sequences were sequenced per donor among a few hundred genotyped donors of the cohort, with roughly 18% of those sequences being non-productive.

The table lists this clone with a few counts. Its cognate antigen has yet to be identified. No base quality information exists; no much larger clone differs at one position. Study-wide findings and limitations: Correlated functional status among segregating V segments might be attributable to linkage disequilibrium, but an unknown experimental factor could not be ruled out. According to a later analysis, parvovirus B19, influenza, CMV and Epstein-Barr virus appeared linked to several top co-occurrence clusters. In a later genetic analysis, a missense DCLRE1C variant was associated with V-gene and J-gene trimming of TCR beta chains, and the association was replicated in an independent cohort. The 87-base-pair reads could not distinguish some IMGT-functional V segments, including TRBV6-2 and TRBV6-3, so those segments were excluded. A further reported finding was that TCR beta sequences accurately predicted the HLA-A and HLA-B alleles for most subjects in the first cohort. A later genetic analysis reported fewer N-insertions in productive TCRs among donors in an Asian-associated ancestry cluster than the approximately 700-donor mean. The authors suggested that the approach could potentially be generalized to other disease states and immunological phenotypes. Strong co-occurrence of HLA alleles, especially DR and DQ, made assigning TCR associations to individual alleles difficult. A later analysis associated 15,000 or so TCR beta sequences with specific HLA alleles at a false discovery rate of 0.05. A later analysis found that TCR association rates varied across HLA loci, with DRB1 alleles showing the most associated TCRs and HLA-C alleles the fewest. In a later analysis, most CMV-associated TCR beta chains were found to appear HLA-restricted, with HLA associations seemingly driven largely by CMV exposure. Roughly uniform sequencing depth across donors was assumed in presence/absence analyses, although this assumption may not hold. A cluster of highly shared sequence variants was judged likely to represent a technical artifact of the sequencing pipeline. Most TCR sequences were observed very rarely across donors, whereas some public TCRs were present in many individuals. The earlier analysis of 587 of the donors excluded around 17 rarely observed V segments, including chromosome 9 orphons, because counts were too low. Because some donors lacked HLA typing at each locus, the association tests relied only on the typed subset. In an earlier analysis of under 600 of the donors, most TCR beta V segments were observed in productive rearrangements about 87% or about 30% of the time, broadly matching IMGT annotations. For the cohort, immune exposure information was limited to CMV serostatus. Cytomegalovirus status was reported to be diagnosed by the classifier with high specificity and sensitivity in both the original and validation cohorts. This cohort had only TCR beta chains sequenced, and the lack of alpha or paired-chain data limited which features could be detected. In the study, 150 to 200 TCR beta chains were listed as associated with cytomegalovirus. In a later analysis, HLA-associated TCR beta chains were found to be more clonally expanded and to have lower generation probabilities than equally common non-associated chains. In vitro tests confirmed that a few of the cytomegalovirus-associated TCR beta chains recognize cytomegalovirus antigens.

The cohort consisted of 600 or so healthy bone marrow donors. At the time of sampling, all cohort members were nominally healthy, though unrecorded immune exposures were likely present. The donor was CMV seronegative and was included in the group of about 400 seronegative cohort members. Every donor gave a peripheral blood sample, and the peripheral blood mononuclear cells from that sample were used for TCR beta sequencing. The Qiagen DNeasy Blood Extraction Kit was used to extract genomic DNA from the blood cell samples. Library method: the immunoSEQ multiplex PCR assay. For the multiplex PCR, a mixture combining 60 forward primers for TCR Vbeta segments and 13 reverse primers for TCR Jbeta segments was used. A multiplex PCR assay on genomic DNA amplified the CDR3 region of rearranged TCR beta genes. Amplified TCR beta libraries were sequenced as 87-base-pair reads on the Illumina HiSeq System. In the authors' own workflow: In a later analysis, roughly 80 million unique TCR beta chains were counted across the 666 repertoires, and roughly 10 million of these chains were shared by at least two donors. A nearest-neighbor algorithm error-corrected the raw reads and collapsed the reads into unique sequences, merging closely related sequences to remove PCR and sequencing errors. CDR3 sequences were aligned to IMGT reference sequences to assign V, D and J gene segments. For a sequence to be retained, a match of at least six nucleotides was required to both a V gene segment and a J gene segment. Rearrangements were classified as productive when the CDR3 lacked stop codons and remained in frame with V and J, and all other rearrangements were classified as non-productive. Following IMGT convention, CDR3 was defined as the stretch from the second conserved V-encoded cysteine to the conserved J-encoded phenylalanine. In an earlier analysis of just under 600 of the donors, sequences lacking an unambiguous match to a single V gene segment were excluded. In an earlier analysis of several hundred of the donors, V segments were called functional above 56.7% productive rearrangements and were called segregating when the between-donor standard deviation exceeded 5%. A statistical classification framework was built to diagnose cytomegalovirus status from the catalog of TCR beta chain sequences. V and J gene assignment, in a later analysis, came from comparing TCR nucleotide sequences with IMGT/GENE-DB human TR gene sequences. The TCRdist pipeline was used in a later analysis to assign CDR3 sequences and most-parsimonious VDJ recombination scenarios. In a later analysis, each TCR beta chain was defined by its CDR3 amino acid sequence together with its V-gene family, and reads lacking a unique V-gene family were excluded. To address suspected cross-contamination and a sequencing artifact, a later analysis removed roughly 580 highly shared, low-generation-probability nucleotide sequences. In a later analysis, a clonal expansion index for each public chain was calculated from normalized within-repertoire ranks of inferred template counts. In a later analysis, generation probabilities were computed using a VDJ recombination model fitted to out-of-frame rearrangements, and the results were checked against IGoR. In a later analysis, TCR-TCR, TCR-HLA and TCR-CMV co-occurrence was scored with hypergeometric tests, and a repertoire-size bias correction was applied to TCR pairs. A later analysis estimated false discovery rates by permuting HLA or CMV assignments 20 times. In a later analysis, co-occurring TCRs were grouped using DBSCAN, and TCRdist sequence similarity was added for clustering within HLA-allele-positive subsets. Co-occurrence clustering excluded repertoires with fewer than 30,000 or more than 120,000 public chains, plus five with anomalous nucleotide sharing. The table comes from immuneACCESS by way of TCRdb, which keeps in-frame sequences with V and J called. Part of the clones is missing from these tables; in studies checked, under half for an unresolved V gene and the rest for unknown reasons. That table is the source of V, J and clone size, and D and trimming were worked out from the DNA. Across this sample there are roughly 93,000 clones, with approximately 80% seen only once. The top ten hold around 2.8% of the sample.

The CDR3 measures 15 amino acids from cysteine to phenylalanine. The read is trimmed to its CDR3 DNA, 45 bases read in frame from base 1. For CDR1 and CDR2, the germline V gene lists KGHSH and LQKENI. The chain couples TRBV18 to TRBJ2-5, and TRBD2 aligns with 10 junction nucleotides. The closer fit of TRBJ2-7 to the DNA end suggests the J call may be wrong. Sequencing was done on a sample of PBMCs. This receptor was obtained from a man aged 40-49 years in good health and CMV-seronegative. The CDR3 is CASSPRAGTSDEQYF. The DNA reads TGTGCCAGCTCACCACGCGCAGGGACTAGCGACGAGCAGTACTTC.